This TCR beta chain is drawn from a study of CD8+ T cells in alopecia areata. The V gene's germline CDR1 is SGDLS and CDR2 YYNGEE. CDR3 size: 14 residues. V lost 0 bases to trimming and J lost 2 bases, with 9 bases between them. cDNA reverse transcribed from extracted RNA served as the sequencing template. The protocol was immunoSEQ multiplex PCR, while the TCRdb copy is restricted to in-frame clones and leaves out a portion. The data contain roughly 200,000 clones, around two fifths of them singletons. This sample's treatment: oral pan-JAK inhibitor, 5-10 mg twice daily. The sequence was obtained from a human donor with alopecia areata. The rearrangement joins TRBV9 to TRBJ2-7; D not resolved. The sample here was CD4+ T cells sorted from blood, taken between weeks 30 and 35, from a patient treated with tofacitinib. The CDR3 region is CASSVGGQAYEQYF. The CDR3 coding sequence is TGTGCCAGCAGCGTAGGTGGGCAGGCCTACGAGCAGTACTTC.